The source of this TCR beta chain is a study of post-analysis software for immune sequencing data. Study information: In terms of disease course, relapsing-remitting, secondary progressive and progressive-relapsing multiple sclerosis were included.

Regarding this clonotype: Its antigen remains unidentified.

Libraries were made from TCR beta cDNA, and they carried unique molecular identifiers. Each batch of roughly 1 to 11 million T cells produced 400,000 to 650,000 cDNA molecules. TCRdb re-analysed the PCR reads in MiXCR, keeping a single row per CDR3 protein. This sample has hundreds of thousands of distinct CDR3 sequences; about 50% occur once, and the top ten carry roughly 4.4%. Findings of the study overall: Clustering by F measure revealed strong co-clustering among samples prepared together in one batch. When patients were compared with controls, 4 or 5 TRBV segments were more frequent, TRBV5-6, TRBV5-1 and TRBV20-1 among them.

V was trimmed by 6 bases and J by 4 bases, leaving 18 bases between them. This CDR3 region has 14 residues. The germline V gene encodes CDR1 DFQATT and CDR2 SNEGSKA (reference sequence). The clonotype was recovered from a girl between 5 and 17 years old with multiple sclerosis. The specimen sequenced was blood. The chain couples TRBV20-1 to TRBJ2-5, with TRBD1 as a possible D gene (6 bases). For the CDR3, the DNA is TGCAGTGCCCCCGCTCAAGGGGGAATAGAGACCCAGTACTTC. This codes for CSAPAQGGIETQYF.